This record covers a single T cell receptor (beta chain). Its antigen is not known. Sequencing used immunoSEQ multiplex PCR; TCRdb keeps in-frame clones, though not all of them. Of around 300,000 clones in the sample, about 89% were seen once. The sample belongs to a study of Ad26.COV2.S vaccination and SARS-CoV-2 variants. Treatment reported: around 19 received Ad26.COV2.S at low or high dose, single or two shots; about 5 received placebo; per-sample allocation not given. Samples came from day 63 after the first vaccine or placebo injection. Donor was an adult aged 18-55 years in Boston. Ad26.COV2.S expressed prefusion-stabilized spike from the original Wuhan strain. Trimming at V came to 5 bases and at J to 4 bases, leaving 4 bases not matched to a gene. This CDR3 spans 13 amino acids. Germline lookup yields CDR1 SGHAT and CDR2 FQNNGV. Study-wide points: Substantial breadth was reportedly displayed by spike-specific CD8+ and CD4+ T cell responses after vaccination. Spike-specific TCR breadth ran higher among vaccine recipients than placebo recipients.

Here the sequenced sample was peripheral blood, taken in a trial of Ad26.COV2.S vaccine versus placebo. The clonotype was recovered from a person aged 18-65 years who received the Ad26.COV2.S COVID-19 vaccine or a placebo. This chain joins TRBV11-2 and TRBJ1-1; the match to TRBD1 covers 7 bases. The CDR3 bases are TGTGCCAGCAGCGTCGGGACAGCCACTGAAGCTTTCTTT. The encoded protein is CASSVGTATEAFF.